This T cell receptor beta chain was captured in a study of cytomegalovirus exposure and HLA in healthy donors. Study-level findings and limits: In vitro experiments confirmed that three CMV-associated chains were specific for CMV antigens. Per published reports, the classifier diagnosed cytomegalovirus status with high specificity and sensitivity.

About this clone: Its antigen is not known.

Vbeta (60) and Jbeta (13) primers were used in the PCR. Assay: immunoSEQ multiplex PCR; the TCRdb copy retains only in-frame clones and omits some. The sample yields roughly 130,000 clones, approximately 68% seen once. Material: PBMCs. The TCR comes from a man aged 30 to 45 in good health and CMV-seropositive.

In DNA form, the CDR3 reads TGCGCCAGCAGCCGGGACAGCACCAATGAAAAACTGTTTTTT. As protein: CASSRDSTNEKLFF. The rearrangement joins TRBV4-1 to TRBJ1-4, with 7 bases aligning to TRBD1. Germline lookup yields CDR1 MGHRA and CDR2 YSYEKL. V lost 4 bases, J lost 5 bases, and 4 bases stayed unmatched. This CDR3 has 14 amino acids.